This TCR beta chain was identified during a study of vaccination and CD4 T cells after COVID-19. Study-wide points: For SARS-CoV-2-reactive clonotypes, the median went from around 20 to 38, a nonsignificant increase.

With 4 bases removed from V and 5 bases from J, the gap between germline ends came to 8 bases. The CDR3 runs to 12 residues. CDR1 is ENHRY and CDR2 is SYGVKD in the germline V gene. Concerning this clonotype itself: Its matching antigen is unknown.

Documented treatment: 10-day PBMC culture with coronavirus spike peptide pools or control peptides (ViraFEST assay). CD4+ T cells that came from the unexposed donor were collected before the COVID-19 pandemic (2011-2018). ViraFEST used peptide pools to expand antigen-specific T cells and subsequently sequenced their TCRs. The Oncomine TCR Beta short-read assay generated sequence data from the DNA of cultured CD4+ T cells. TCRdb reprocessed the PCR reads with MiXCR, giving one entry per CDR3 protein. Of approximately 3,700 distinct CDR3 sequences listed, around a quarter are singletons. This TCR derives from a human donor in good health. The chain employs TRBV10-3 and TRBJ1-2; no clear D. Sequencing was performed on CD4+ T cells from blood, cultured in vitro. CDR3 sequence (DNA): TGTGCCATCAGTGTTTACCGATATGGCTACACCTTC. Its protein product is CAISVYRYGYTF.